One and the same sample provided the 21 T cell receptor beta chains below, sequenced in a study of T cells after yellow fever vaccination. TCRdb processed the 5' RACE reads anew with MiXCR; each CDR3 protein has one entry. Among 300,000 to 450,000 distinct CDR3 sequences listed, 7% to 9% were seen once. The sample consisted of PBMCs, taken 45 days after the first yellow fever vaccination. These receptors came from a young man who received the YFV17D yellow fever vaccine.

The V and J genes are TRBV7-9 and TRBJ2-4, with unresolved D. CDR1 SEHNR and CDR2 FQNEAQ come from the germline V gene (reference sequence). This CDR3 is built from 13 residues. Trimming removed 7 bases at V and 5 bases at J, with 12 bases between. The CDR3 region has the DNA TGTGCCAGCACGTTCGGCCTCGAAAACATTCAGTACTTC. Its translation is CASTFGLENIQYF.

This clonotype was seen more than once but under ten times. The chain combines TRBV6-5 with TRBJ1-6; TRBD1 matches at 7 bases. The junction had 11 bases not matched to a gene; V was cut back by 2 bases and J by 7 bases. The CDR3 runs to 17 residues. The germline CDR1 and CDR2 sequences are MNHEY and SVGAGI. The chain's CDR3 is CASSYGILDRLNSPLHF. Here the CDR3 DNA reads TGTGCCAGCAGTTACGGGATACTGGACAGGTTGAATTCACCCCTCCACTTT.

In this sample, this clonotype turned up a few times. The chain combines TRBV6-1 with TRBJ2-2, with no clear D. The CDR3 is 16 amino acids. Trimming left V 6 bases short and J 0 bases short, with 14 bases between. Germline V lookup: CDR1 MNHNS, CDR2 SASEGT. CDR3 sequence (DNA): TGTGCCAGCAGCCGACCCCAGCCGGCGAACACCGGGGAGCTGTTTTTT. It specifies CASSRPQPANTGELFF.

The sample holds a few counts of this clonotype. The V call is TRBV7-2, the J call TRBJ2-3, with 11 bases lining up with TRBD2. There are 15 residues in the CDR3. The ends lost 5 bases at V and 7 bases at J; junction bases unmatched: 8. Germline V gives CDR1 SGHTA, CDR2 FQGNSA. CDR3 coding DNA: TGTGCCAGCAGCCTTGTAGCGGGGGGGCCGAATACGCAGTATTTT. Translating gives CASSLVAGGPNTQYF.

This clonotype was counted a few times. The CDR3 here is CASSSRGLGETQYF. The CDR3 DNA sequence: TGCGCCAGCAGCTCCAGGGGGCTCGGAGAGACCCAGTACTTC. The chain combines TRBV5-1 with TRBJ2-5; 8 bases line up with TRBD1. With V trimmed by 3 bases and J by 4 bases, 5 bases remained unmatched. Germline V CDR1 and CDR2: SGHRS, YFSETQ. The CDR3 length is 14 residues.

The chain couples TRBV20-1 to TRBJ1-4, with 8 bases fitting TRBD1. The ends lost 6 bases at V and 7 bases at J; junction bases unmatched: 7. The CDR3 extends over 13 amino acids. Per germline, CDR1 DFQATT and CDR2 SNEGSKA (reference sequence). The CDR3 spells CSAQGDRGEKLFF. The CDR3, as DNA: TGCAGTGCCCAAGGAGACAGGGGTGAAAAACTGTTTTTT.

This clonotype was detected only a few times. This chain uses TRBV4-1 with TRBJ2-5; possibly TRBD1 for D (6 bases). This CDR3 has 13 residues. The germline V gene has CDR1 MGHRA and CDR2 YSYEKL. V lost 4 bases to trimming and J lost 7 bases, with 13 bases between them. CDR3 bases: TGCGCCAGCAGCCCAGGGACAATCGCGACCCAGTACTTC. This encodes CASSPGTIATQYF.

This clonotype was seen more than once but under ten times. The chain links TRBV3-1 to TRBJ1-2; D unclear. From germline, CDR1 is LGHDT and CDR2 YNNKEL (reference sequence). The CDR3 has 13 amino acids. The V end was cut by 1 base, the J end by 8 bases, with 11 bases between. The DNA for the CDR3 is TGTGCCAGCAGCCAAGCCCCGTTTGGAGGCTACACCTTC. As protein: CASSQAPFGGYTF.

The sample holds a few counts of this clonotype. The CDR3 DNA is TGTGCCAGCTCGATCCGGGGGGCAGGGGATGGCTACACCTTC. Translation: CASSIRGAGDGYTF. This sequence joins TRBV12-3 or TRBV12-4 and TRBJ1-2; a weak D match, TRBD1 (6 bases). This CDR3 contains 14 residues. V was cut by 8 bases and J by 6 bases, with 19 bases left in between.

CDR3: CSARVPRGGRLFETQYF. CDR3 nucleotide sequence: TGCAGTGCTAGAGTTCCCCGGGGGGGCCGTTTGTTCGAGACCCAGTACTTC. The V call is TRBV20-1, the J call TRBJ2-5; TRBD2 matches at 8 bases. The germline gives CDR1 DFQATT, CDR2 SNEGSKA (reference sequence). This CDR3 spans 17 amino acids. Germline trimming cut 1 base from V and 5 bases from J; bases unmatched to any gene: 15.

J is TRBJ2-5 and V is TRBV7-2; D is perhaps TRBD2 (6 bases). This CDR3 has 14 amino acids. The germline gives CDR1 SGHTA, CDR2 FQGNSA. Between the trimmed V and J ends, which lost 4 bases and 2 bases, there was a span of 11 bases. The CDR3 coding sequence is TGTGCCAGCAGCTCGCGGGAATCGCAAGAGACCCAGTACTTC. Translation: CASSSRESQETQYF.

This clonotype was counted between two and nine times. This sequence joins TRBV10-3 and TRBJ2-7, with D tentatively TRBD2 (5 bases). The CDR3 loop spans 15 amino acids. Germline-derived CDR1 and CDR2 are ENHRY and SYGVKD. Trimming pared 0 bases from V and 3 bases from J, leaving 12 bases between. DNA of the CDR3: TGTGCCATCAGTGAGTCAGGTGAGGGTCGCTACGAGCAGTACGTC. It specifies CAISESGEGRYEQYV.

This clonotype was counted a few times. This chain connects TRBV25-1 to TRBJ2-3, with 8 bases that match TRBD2. V lost 8 bases to trimming and J lost 0 bases; unmatched junction nucleotides: 4. This CDR3 has 14 residues. Germline V gene data show CDR1 as MGHDK and CDR2 as SYGVNS. The CDR3 nucleotides read TGTGCCAGCGGAAGCGGGGGAAGCACAGATACGCAGTATTTT. The encoded protein is CASGSGGSTDTQYF. The full variable domain, its missing parts supplied by reference TRBV25-1 and TRBJ2-3, is EADIYQTPRYLVIGTGKKITLECSQTMGHDKMYWYQQDPGMELHLIHYSYGVNSTEKGDLSSESTVSRIRTEHFPLTLESARPSHTSQYLCASGSGGSTDTQYFGPGTRLTVL.

Many counts were recorded for this clonotype. V gene TRBV12-3 or TRBV12-4 combines with J gene TRBJ2-5, with 7 bases aligning to TRBD1. The CDR3 is made up of 14 amino acids. The junction had 7 bases not matched to a gene; V was cut back by 7 bases and J by 2 bases. The CDR3 DNA sequence: TGTGCCAGCACCGAGGGGGCAGGACAAGAGACCCAGTACTTC. The encoded protein is CASTEGAGQETQYF.

This clonotype was seen a few times. The CDR3 coding sequence is TGCGCCAGCAGCCGAAGGGACAGTGAAGAGACCCAGTACTTC. This gives the protein CASSRRDSEETQYF. This rearrangement joins TRBV5-1 to TRBJ2-5, with 7 bases aligning to TRBD1. V dropped 4 bases and J dropped 3; count of bases not matched to a gene: 6. From germline, CDR1 is SGHRS and CDR2 YFSETQ. The CDR3 is 14 amino acids.

This clonotype has a count of ten or more. The V call is TRBV5-6, the J call TRBJ1-6; 9 positions match TRBD1. Unmatched junction bases numbered 5, after V lost 5 bases and J lost 5 bases. The germline V gene has CDR1 SGHDT and CDR2 YYEEEE. The CDR3 runs 15 residues. DNA for the CDR3: TGTGCCAGCAGTATAGACAGGGGGAATAATTCACCCCTCCACTTT. Translating gives CASSIDRGNNSPLHF.

This clonotype was counted a few times. The gene calls are TRBV6-5 and TRBJ1-2, with 8 bases fitting TRBD1. This CDR3 comprises 15 residues. Trimming at V came to 2 bases and at J to 11 bases, leaving 13 bases not matched to a gene. CDR1 is MNHEY and CDR2 is SVGAGI in the germline V gene. CDR3 in amino acids: CASSYRGRGPLRYTF. CDR3 coding DNA: TGTGCCAGCAGTTACCGGGGCAGGGGGCCGCTGAGGTACACCTTC.

This clonotype was counted many times. The J gene is TRBJ2-1, the V gene TRBV5-1, with D tentatively TRBD2 (6 bases). The CDR3 sequence is 13 residues long. The ends were cut back, 4 bases at V and 6 bases at J, with 11 bases in the middle. Germline assignment: CDR1 SGHRS and CDR2 YFSETQ. CDR3 loop: CASSVGGLNEQFF. Here the CDR3 DNA reads TGCGCCAGCAGCGTGGGGGGACTCAATGAGCAGTTCTTC.

This clonotype came up many times. The V and J genes are TRBV7-9 and TRBJ2-3; 9 positions match TRBD2. After removal of 5 bases from V and 0 bases from J, the junction contained 6 bases not matched to a gene. The germline CDR1 and CDR2 sequences are SEHNR and FQNEAQ (reference sequence). This CDR3 has 16 amino acids. The DNA for the CDR3 is TGTGCCAGCAGCACATTAGCGGGGGAGAGCACAGATACGCAGTATTTT. Its translation: CASSTLAGESTDTQYF.

This clonotype has a handful of counts. The V gene is TRBV4-3, the J gene TRBJ1-2, with D unresolved. The CDR3 spans 15 residues. Germline CDR1 is LGHNA and CDR2 is YSLEER. The ends were cut back, 0 bases at V and 4 bases at J, with 12 bases in the middle. CDR3 bases: TGCGCCAGCAGCCAAGAATTTAACAGTGTCTATGGCTACACCTTC. Amino acids: CASSQEFNSVYGYTF.

This chain links TRBV19 with TRBJ1-1, with 9 positions matching TRBD1. The length of the CDR3 is 14 residues. The J segment lost 3 bases and the V segment lost 6 bases, leaving 5 bases of the junction unmatched. Germline lookup yields CDR1 LNHDA and CDR2 SQIVND (reference sequence). The CDR3 sequence: CASSRDRDYTEAFF. In DNA, the CDR3 is TGTGCCAGTAGCCGGGACAGGGACTACACTGAAGCTTTCTTT.